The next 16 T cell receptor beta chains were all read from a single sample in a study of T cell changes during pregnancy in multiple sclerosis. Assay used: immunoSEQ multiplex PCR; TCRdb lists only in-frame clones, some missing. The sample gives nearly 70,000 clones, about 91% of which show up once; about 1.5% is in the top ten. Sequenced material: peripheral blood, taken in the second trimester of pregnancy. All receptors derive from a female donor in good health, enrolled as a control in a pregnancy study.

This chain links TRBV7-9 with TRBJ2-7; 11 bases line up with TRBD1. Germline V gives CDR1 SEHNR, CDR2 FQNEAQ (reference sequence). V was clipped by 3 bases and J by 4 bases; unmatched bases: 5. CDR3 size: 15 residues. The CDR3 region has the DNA TGTGCCAGCAGCTTTGGACAGGGGGCGAAGTACGAGCAGTACTTC. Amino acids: CASSFGQGAKYEQYF. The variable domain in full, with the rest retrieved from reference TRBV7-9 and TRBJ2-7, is DTGVSQNPRHKITKRGQNVTFRCDPISEHNRLYWYRQTLGQGPEFLTYFQNEAQLEKSRLLSDRFSAERPKGSFSTLEIQRTEQGDSAMYLCASSFGQGAKYEQYFGPGTRLTVT.

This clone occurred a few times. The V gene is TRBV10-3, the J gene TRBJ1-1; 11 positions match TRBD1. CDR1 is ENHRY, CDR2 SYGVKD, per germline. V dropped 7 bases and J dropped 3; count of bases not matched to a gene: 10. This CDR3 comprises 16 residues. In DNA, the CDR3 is TGTGCCATCAAGGCCCGGGACAGGGGGGAGGACACTGAAGCTTTCTTT. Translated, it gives CAIKARDRGEDTEAFF.

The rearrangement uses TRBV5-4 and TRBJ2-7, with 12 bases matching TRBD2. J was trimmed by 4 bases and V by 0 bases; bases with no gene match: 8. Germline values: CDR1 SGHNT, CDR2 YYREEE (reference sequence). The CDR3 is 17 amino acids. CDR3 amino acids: CASSLERTSGNVYEQYF. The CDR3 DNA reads TGTGCCAGCAGCTTGGAGAGGACTAGCGGGAATGTTTACGAGCAGTACTTC.

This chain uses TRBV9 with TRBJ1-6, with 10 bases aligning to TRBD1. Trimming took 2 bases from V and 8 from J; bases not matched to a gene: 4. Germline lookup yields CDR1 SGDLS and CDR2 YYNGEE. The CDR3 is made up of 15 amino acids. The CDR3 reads CASSVGQGIDSPLHF. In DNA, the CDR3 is TGTGCCAGCAGCGTGGGACAGGGGATCGATTCACCCCTCCACTTT.

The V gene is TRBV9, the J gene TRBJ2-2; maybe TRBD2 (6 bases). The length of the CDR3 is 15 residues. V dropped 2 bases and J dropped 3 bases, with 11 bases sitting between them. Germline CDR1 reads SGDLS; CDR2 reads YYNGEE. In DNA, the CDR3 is TGTGCCAGCAGCGTGGGAGGTGCGGACACCGGGGAGCTGTTTTTT. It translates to CASSVGGADTGELFF.

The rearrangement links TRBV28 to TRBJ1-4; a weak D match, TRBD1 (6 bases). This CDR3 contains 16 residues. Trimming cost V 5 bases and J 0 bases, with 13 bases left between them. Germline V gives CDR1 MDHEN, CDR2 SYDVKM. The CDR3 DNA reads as TGTGCCAGCAGTGACAGGCGCAGCCCAACTAATGAAAAACTGTTTTTT. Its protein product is CASSDRRSPTNEKLFF.

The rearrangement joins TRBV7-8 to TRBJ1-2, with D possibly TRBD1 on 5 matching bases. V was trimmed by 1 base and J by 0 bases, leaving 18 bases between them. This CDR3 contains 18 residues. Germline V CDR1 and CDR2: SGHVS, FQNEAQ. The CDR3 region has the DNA TGTGCCAGCAGCTTAGGTGCTTTCTGGACAATTACTAACTATGGCTACACCTTC. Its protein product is CASSLGAFWTITNYGYTF.

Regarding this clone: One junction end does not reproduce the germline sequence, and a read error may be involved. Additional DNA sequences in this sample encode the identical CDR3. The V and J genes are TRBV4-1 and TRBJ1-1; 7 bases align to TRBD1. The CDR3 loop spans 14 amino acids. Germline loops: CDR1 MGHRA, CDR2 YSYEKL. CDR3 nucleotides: TGCGCCAGCAGCCGGACAGGCATTAACACTGAAGCTTTTTTT. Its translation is CASSRTGINTEAFF.

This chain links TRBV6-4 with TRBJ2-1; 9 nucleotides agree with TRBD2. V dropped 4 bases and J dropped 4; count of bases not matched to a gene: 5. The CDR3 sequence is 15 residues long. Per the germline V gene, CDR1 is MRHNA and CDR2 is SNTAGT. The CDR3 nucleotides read TGTGCCAGCAGTGCGGTAGCGGGAGAGTACAATGAGCAGTTCTTC. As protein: CASSAVAGEYNEQFF.

The CDR3 DNA sequence: TGCGCCAGCAGCCACTGGAGTCTGAGTTTCCAGGGTGAAAAACTGTTTTTT. It specifies CASSHWSLSFQGEKLFF. This chain uses TRBV4-3 with TRBJ1-4; a weak D match, TRBD1 (5 bases). The CDR3 consists of 17 residues. Germline CDR1 reads LGHNA; CDR2 reads YSLEER. Trimming stripped 3 bases from V and 7 bases from J, with 21 bases between.

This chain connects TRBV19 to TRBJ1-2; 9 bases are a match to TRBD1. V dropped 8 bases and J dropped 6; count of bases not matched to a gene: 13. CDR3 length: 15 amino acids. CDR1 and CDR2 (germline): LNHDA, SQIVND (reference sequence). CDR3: CASRWKWTGDDGYTF. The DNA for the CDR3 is TGTGCCAGTCGTTGGAAGTGGACAGGGGATGATGGCTACACCTTC.

CDR3 amino acids: CASSRWAGGYNEQFF. DNA of the CDR3: TGTGCCAGCAGCCGATGGGCAGGGGGGTACAATGAGCAGTTCTTC. V gene TRBV5-4 combines with J gene TRBJ2-1; the D gene is possibly TRBD1 (7 bases). The CDR3 is 15 residues long. Per the germline V gene, CDR1 is SGHNT and CDR2 is YYREEE (reference sequence). Trimming took 4 bases from V and 4 from J, leaving 15 bases between them.

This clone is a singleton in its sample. CDR3 protein: CASSDLQGGPKNIQYF. Written as DNA, the CDR3 is TGTGCCAGCAGCGACCTACAGGGTGGGCCCAAAAACATTCAGTACTTC. This chain links TRBV5-4 with TRBJ2-4; D perhaps matches TRBD1 (6 bases). CDR1 and CDR2 from the germline V gene are SGHNT and YYREEE (reference sequence). The CDR3 is 16 residues long. V was pared by 4 bases and J by 2 bases, with 16 bases between.

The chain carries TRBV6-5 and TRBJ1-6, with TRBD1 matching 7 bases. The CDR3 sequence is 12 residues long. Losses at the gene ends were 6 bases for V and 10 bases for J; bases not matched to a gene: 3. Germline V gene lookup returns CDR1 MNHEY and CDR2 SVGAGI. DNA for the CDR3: TGTGCCAGCAGCGACAGGGAATCACCCCTCCACTTT. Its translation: CASSDRESPLHF.

CDR3 in amino acids: CSVFSLQFKNTEAFF. CDR3 sequence (DNA): TGCAGCGTTTTTTCCCTCCAGTTTAAAAACACTGAAGCTTTCTTT. The chain couples TRBV29-1 to TRBJ1-1; D not certain. The CDR3 has 15 residues. Per germline, CDR1 SQVTM and CDR2 ANQGSEA. Between the trimmed V and J ends, which lost 5 bases and 2 bases, there was a span of 18 bases.

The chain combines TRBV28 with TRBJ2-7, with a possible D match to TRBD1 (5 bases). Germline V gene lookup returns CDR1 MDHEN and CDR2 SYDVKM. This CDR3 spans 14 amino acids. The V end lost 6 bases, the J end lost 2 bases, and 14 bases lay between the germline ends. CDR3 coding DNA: TGTGCCAGCAGAGAAGGGGCAGGAGCCTACGAGCAGTACTTC. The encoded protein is CASREGAGAYEQYF.